These 22 T cell receptor beta chains came from one sample sequenced in a study of T-cell memory formation after mild COVID-19. Each CDR3 protein gets one entry after TCRdb re-called the 5' RACE reads with MiXCR. Of 300,000 to 400,000 distinct CDR3 sequences in the sample, 12% to 15% were seen once. The sequenced sample was PBMCs or a T cell subset sorted from them (not recorded which). These receptors all come from a man between 18 and 35 years old who had mild COVID-19 (a few samples of this study predate the infection). Cell type and time point are not known.

The rearrangement joins TRBV5-1 to TRBJ2-2; possible D gene TRBD1, 6 bases. Germline values: CDR1 SGHRS, CDR2 YFSETQ. The V gene lost 6 bases and the J gene lost 0 bases, with 12 bases spanning the gap. The CDR3 loop spans 15 amino acids. The CDR3 is CASTSGDTNTGELFF. For the CDR3, the DNA is TGCGCCAGCACTTCAGGGGATACGAACACCGGGGAGCTGTTTTTT.

Worth noting for this clonotype: Given the absence of the conserved phenylalanine or tryptophan at the CDR3 end, a read error is likely. The DNA is left out, because the CDR3 cannot be placed on it with certainty; the CDR3 is given as TCRdb lists it. The J gene is TRBJ1-6, the V gene TRBV21-1; the D call in the table, TRBD1, was not verified against the DNA. TRBV21-1 is annotated as a pseudogene. The CDR3 is 15 amino acids long, termini counted. The CDR3: CASGGGQADNSPLHL.

This clonotype came up a few times. This rearrangement joins TRBV4-3 to TRBJ2-1; TRBD1 is a possible D gene (6 bases). This CDR3 has 12 residues. Germline loops: CDR1 LGHNA, CDR2 YSLEER. The V and J ends lost 4 bases and 9 bases respectively, with 10 bases between them. CDR3 sequence reads: CASSPTGSEQFF. CDR3 sequence (DNA): TGCGCCAGCAGCCCCACAGGGTCTGAGCAGTTCTTC.

This clonotype was counted a few times. This chain joins TRBV4-1 and TRBJ2-5, with 15 bases lining up with TRBD2. Germline-derived CDR1 and CDR2 are MGHRA and YSYEKL. J gave up 5 bases and V 5 bases, and 12 bases lay outside the gene matches. The CDR3 runs 18 residues. CDR3: CASSYGTSGGSSLETQYF. Here the CDR3 DNA reads TGCGCCAGCAGCTACGGGACTAGCGGGGGGTCCAGTCTGGAGACCCAGTACTTC.

This clonotype was recorded a few times. Here the CDR3 reads CASSYSWTGVVTYEQYV. The CDR3 DNA is TGTGCCAGCAGTTATAGTTGGACAGGGGTAGTGACCTACGAGCAGTACGTC. The chain joins TRBV2 to TRBJ2-7; 9 nucleotides match TRBD1. Per the germline V gene, CDR1 is SNHLY and CDR2 is FYNNEI. V shed 5 bases and J 2 bases; nucleotides not matched to a gene: 13. The CDR3 sequence is 17 residues long.

Ten or more counts support this clonotype. V and J are TRBV6-1 and TRBJ1-6; D remains unclear. Per the germline V gene, CDR1 is MNHNS and CDR2 is SASEGT. Trimming took off 1 base at V and 9 bases at J, with 10 bases between the two ends. CDR3 length: 14 amino acids. The CDR3 is CASSEVPTGSPLHF. As DNA, the CDR3 is TGTGCCAGCAGTGAAGTTCCCACCGGTTCACCCCTCCACTTT.

The chain has TRBV29-1 and TRBJ2-1; TRBD2 aligns across 12 bases. CDR1 and CDR2 (germline): SQVTM, ANQGSEA. The CDR3 length is 18 residues. Trimming took 0 bases from V and 0 from J; bases not matched to a gene: 6. This CDR3 reads CSVEDVLAGGNSYNEQFF. CDR3 sequence (DNA): TGCAGCGTTGAAGATGTACTAGCGGGGGGAAACTCCTACAATGAGCAGTTCTTC.

This clonotype was observed a handful of times. V usage is TRBV9 and J usage is TRBJ1-4; no definite D call. The CDR3 sequence is 15 residues long. V was trimmed by 0 bases and J by 8 bases, leaving 14 bases between them. The germline CDR1 and CDR2 sequences are SGDLS and YYNGEE. CDR3 region: CASSVAVGRSEKLFF. The CDR3, as DNA: TGTGCCAGCAGCGTAGCAGTGGGTCGGAGCGAAAAACTGTTTTTT.

This clonotype showed up just a few times. The chain is built from TRBV9 and TRBJ2-5; a possible D gene is TRBD1 (6 bases). Between the trimmed V and J ends, which lost 0 bases and 0 bases, there was a span of 15 bases. There are 17 residues in the CDR3. Per the germline V gene, CDR1 is SGDLS and CDR2 is YYNGEE. The CDR3 reads CASSVGGQAPYQETQYF. For the CDR3, the DNA is TGTGCCAGCAGCGTAGGGGGGCAAGCCCCGTACCAAGAGACCCAGTACTTC.

The chain is built from TRBV19 and TRBJ1-2; TRBD1 might be the D (6 bases). V lost 5 bases and J lost 7, with 20 bases in between. The CDR3 extends over 15 amino acids. The germline V gene has CDR1 LNHDA and CDR2 SQIVND (reference sequence). CDR3 nucleotide sequence: TGTGCCAGTAGTTCTTCCGACAGGCTGGCTACTGGCTACACCTTC. This translates into CASSSSDRLATGYTF.

This chain links TRBV18 with TRBJ2-3; 7 nucleotides align to TRBD1. Trimming at V came to 3 bases and at J to 5 bases, leaving 8 bases not matched to a gene. Germline V gene lookup returns CDR1 KGHSH and CDR2 LQKENI. The CDR3 runs 15 residues. The DNA of the CDR3 is TGTGCCAGCTCACCTAGGACAGGAAGGGGAGATACGCAGTATTTT. It translates to CASSPRTGRGDTQYF.

This clonotype turned up a few times. The chain uses TRBV20-1 and TRBJ2-4, with D perhaps given as TRBD1 or TRBD2 (5 bases each). Trimming removed 6 bases at V and 7 bases at J, with 13 bases between. Germline loops: CDR1 DFQATT, CDR2 SNEGSKA (reference sequence). This CDR3 is built from 12 residues. CDR3 region: CSAELGDNIQYF. In DNA form, the CDR3 reads TGCAGTGCCGAACTAGGGGATAACATTCAGTACTTC.

This clonotype has more than one count but fewer than ten. The chain couples TRBV4-3 to TRBJ1-2; D is ambiguous. The CDR3 sequence is 15 residues long. Germline V lookup: CDR1 LGHNA, CDR2 YSLEER. The V end lost 0 bases, the J end lost 0 bases, and 8 bases lay between the germline ends. CDR3 nucleotide sequence: TGCGCCAGCAGCCAAGATCACAGCTCTAACTATGGCTACACCTTC. Protein: CASSQDHSSNYGYTF.

This clonotype came up a few times. V gene TRBV5-6 combines with J gene TRBJ2-5; D is possibly TRBD2 (7 bases). This CDR3 region has 15 residues. In germline, CDR1 is SGHDT, CDR2 YYEEEE. Trimming took off 6 bases at V and 5 bases at J, with 20 bases between the two ends. This CDR3 is CASTPPVGGRETQYF. CDR3 sequence (DNA): TGTGCCAGCACTCCTCCCGTGGGGGGGCGGGAGACCCAGTACTTC.

This clonotype was seen a handful of times. CDR3 in amino acids: CASSPRTGSQPQHF. CDR3 sequence (DNA): TGCGCCAGCAGCCCTAGGACAGGGTCTCAGCCCCAGCATTTT. The chain couples TRBV5-1 to TRBJ1-5, with 8 positions matching TRBD1. CDR3 length equals 14 residues. V was clipped by 4 bases and J by 6 bases; unmatched bases: 6. Germline values: CDR1 SGHRS, CDR2 YFSETQ.

This clonotype was seen ten or more times. The chain joins TRBV27 to TRBJ2-7; tentative D call: TRBD2 (6 bases). Germline V gives CDR1 MNHEY, CDR2 SMNVEV (reference sequence). The germline V and J ends were trimmed by 2 bases and 4 bases, with 12 bases remaining between them. The CDR3 is 14 amino acids. The CDR3 DNA is TGTGCCAGCAGTTTAGGAGGGATCAAGTACGAGCAGTACTTC. Protein product: CASSLGGIKYEQYF.

This clonotype was counted between two and nine times. The genes are TRBV11-1 and TRBJ1-1; D not certain. Germline lookup yields CDR1 SGHAT and CDR2 FQDESV (reference sequence). The CDR3 extends over 14 amino acids. Trimming cost V 5 bases and J 6 bases, with 16 bases left between them. In nucleotides, the CDR3 is TGTGCCAGCAGCAGGGCGGGATCACGGTCTGAAGCTTTCTTT. It is translated as CASSRAGSRSEAFF.

V and J are TRBV9 and TRBJ2-2; D is possibly TRBD2 (5 bases). The germline CDR1 and CDR2 sequences are SGDLS and YYNGEE. This CDR3 region has 14 residues. V was pared by 0 bases and J by 4 bases, with 7 bases between. Here the CDR3 DNA reads TGTGCCAGCAGCGTAGTTAGCGCCACCGGGGAGCTGTTTTTT. This codes for CASSVVSATGELFF.

This sequence joins TRBV4-3 and TRBJ1-6, with D unclear. V lost 0 bases to trimming and J lost 1 base, with 7 bases between them. The CDR3 length is 16 residues. Per the germline V gene, CDR1 is LGHNA and CDR2 is YSLEER. The CDR3 sequence is CASSQEQRSYNSPLHF. CDR3 in DNA: TGCGCCAGCAGCCAAGAGCAGCGGTCCTATAATTCACCCCTCCACTTT.

This clonotype was detected ten times or more. The genes are TRBV12-3 or TRBV12-4 and TRBJ2-7; D gene ambiguous. The CDR3 length is 14 residues. Trimming pared 3 bases from V and 2 bases from J, leaving 11 bases between. The CDR3 sequence is CASSFGRTTYEQYF. CDR3 DNA: TGTGCCAGCAGTTTCGGGCGGACCACCTACGAGCAGTACTTC.

This clonotype has a count of ten or more. The genes are TRBV10-3 and TRBJ1-2; weak D call: TRBD1 (5 bases). Looked up from germline, CDR1 is ENHRY and CDR2 is SYGVKD. V shed 6 bases and J shed 1 base, with 9 bases lying between them. The CDR3 sequence is 13 residues long. The DNA for the CDR3 is TGTGCCATCAGAGAGGACATTAACTATGGCTACACCTTC. This gives the protein CAIREDINYGYTF.

This chain connects TRBV5-8 to TRBJ1-1; D remains ambiguous. This CDR3 comprises 14 residues. Deletions cut 0 bases from V and 1 base from J, with 7 bases between. Germline V gives CDR1 SGHTS, CDR2 YDEGEE. The CDR3 here is CASSLDRRNTEAFF. Written as DNA, the CDR3 is TGTGCCAGCAGCTTGGACAGACGGAACACTGAAGCTTTCTTT.